One sample yielded the 3 T cell receptor beta chains listed below, sequenced in a study of CD8+CD57+ T cells in acquired aplastic anemia. CDR3 and TCR beta VDJ profiling relied on a genomic DNA template. TCRdb analysed the reads with MiXCR anew, one entry per CDR3 protein. The sample lists hundreds of thousands of distinct CDR3 sequences, about two thirds seen once, with 3.5% to 4.5% in the top ten. The sequencing input was sorted CD4+, CD8+, or CD8+CD57+ T cells (not recorded which) from PBMCs. The source of these receptors is a human donor in good health, serving as a control.

This clonotype was recorded only once. The junction departs from germline at one end; a sequencing error may be responsible. The V call is TRBV7-2, the J call TRBJ1-2, with a possible D match to TRBD1 (5 bases). The CDR3 sequence is 15 residues long. Germline CDR1 SGHTA, CDR2 FQGNSA. In DNA, the CDR3 is TGTGCCACCAGCAGAGGAGCAGGGATCTACTATGGCTCCACCTTC. Amino acids: CATSRGAGIYYGSTF. Drawing the rest from reference TRBV7-2 and TRBJ1-2, the complete variable domain is GAGVSQSPSNKVTEKGKDVELRCDPISGHTALYWYRQSLGQGLEFLIYFQGNSAPDKSGLPSDRFSAERTGGSVSTLTIQRTQQEDSAVYLCATSRGAGIYYGSTFGSGTRLTVV.

In its sample, this clonotype was seen many times. V usage is TRBV7-8 and J usage is TRBJ1-5; TRBD1 matches at 7 bases. Trimming cost V 5 bases and J 10 bases; bases outside gene matches: 17. The V gene's germline CDR1 is SGHVS and CDR2 FQNEAQ. There are 16 residues in the CDR3. The CDR3 protein is CASSPRGRDSGLPQHF. The DNA of the CDR3 is TGTGCCAGCAGCCCTAGAGGCCGGGACAGTGGACTTCCCCAGCATTTT.

This clonotype was counted at least ten times. The V gene is TRBV20-1, the J gene TRBJ1-4; D gene ambiguous. This CDR3 is 18 amino acids long. Trimming stripped 0 bases from V and 1 base from J, with 18 bases between. Germline V CDR1 and CDR2: DFQATT, SNEGSKA (reference sequence). This CDR3 reads CSARDLRLPGITNEKLFF. Here the CDR3 DNA reads TGCAGTGCTAGAGATCTCCGACTCCCGGGAATAACTAATGAAAAACTGTTTTTT.